The following is a T cell receptor beta chain sequence with its context. This record comes from a study of blood T cell repertoires in COVID-19. Across the whole study: The study drew acute and convalescent COVID-19 samples from the United States, Italy and Spain.

TCRdb's copy holds only in-frame clones and misses some; the assay was immunoSEQ multiplex PCR. This sample has over 200,000 clones, with around 87% found just once. There are 16 residues in the CDR3. After removal of 3 bases from V and 0 bases from J, the junction contained 6 bases not matched to a gene. The germline V gene encodes CDR1 SGHNT and CDR2 YYREEE (reference sequence). This sequence joins TRBV5-4 and TRBJ2-5; 9 bases align to TRBD2. The clonotype comes from a woman aged 45-65 years with acute or convalescent COVID-19. Sequencing input: peripheral blood. CDR3: CASSSGASGNQETQYF. CDR3 nucleotide sequence: TGTGCCAGCAGCTCTGGGGCTAGCGGGAACCAAGAGACCCAGTACTTC.